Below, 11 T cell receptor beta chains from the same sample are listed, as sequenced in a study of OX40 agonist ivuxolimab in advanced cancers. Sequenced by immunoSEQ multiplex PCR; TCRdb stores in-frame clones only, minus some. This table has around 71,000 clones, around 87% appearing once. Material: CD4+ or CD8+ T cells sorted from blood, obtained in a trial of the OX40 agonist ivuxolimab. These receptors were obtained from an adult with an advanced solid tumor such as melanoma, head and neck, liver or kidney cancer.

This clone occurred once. CDR3 residues: CASSRTSGSGTSTDTQYF. CDR3 DNA: TGTGCCAGTAGTCGGACTAGCGGGAGTGGGACTAGCACAGATACGCAGTATTTT. The rearrangement links TRBV19 to TRBJ2-3; TRBD2 aligns across 13 bases. The junction had 8 bases not matched to a gene; V was cut back by 5 bases and J by 0 bases. Germline lookup yields CDR1 LNHDA and CDR2 SQIVND (reference sequence). The CDR3 extends over 18 amino acids. The complete variable domain, with remaining parts taken from reference TRBV19 and TRBJ2-3, reads DGGITQSPKYLFRKEGQNVTLSCEQNLNHDAMYWYRQDPGQGLRLIYYSQIVNDFQKGDIAEGYSVSREKKESFPLTVTSAQKNPTAFYLCASSRTSGSGTSTDTQYFGPGTRLTVL.

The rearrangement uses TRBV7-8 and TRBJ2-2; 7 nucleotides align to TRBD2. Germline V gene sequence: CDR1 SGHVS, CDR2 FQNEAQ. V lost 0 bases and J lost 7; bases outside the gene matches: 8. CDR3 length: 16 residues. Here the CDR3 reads CASSLAGGWGIGELFF. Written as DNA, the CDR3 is TGTGCCAGCAGCTTAGCGGGAGGGTGGGGAATCGGGGAGCTGTTTTTT.

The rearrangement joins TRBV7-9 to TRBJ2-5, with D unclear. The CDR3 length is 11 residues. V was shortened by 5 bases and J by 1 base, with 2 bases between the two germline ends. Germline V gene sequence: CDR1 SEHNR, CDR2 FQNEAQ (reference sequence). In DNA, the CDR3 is TGTGCCAGCAGCATCCAAGAGACCCAGTACTTC. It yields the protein CASSIQETQYF.

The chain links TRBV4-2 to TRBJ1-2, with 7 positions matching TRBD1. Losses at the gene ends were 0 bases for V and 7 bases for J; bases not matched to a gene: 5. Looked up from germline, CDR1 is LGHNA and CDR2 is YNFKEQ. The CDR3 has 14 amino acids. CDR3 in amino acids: CASSQDDRVAGYTF. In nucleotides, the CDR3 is TGTGCCAGCAGCCAAGATGACAGGGTGGCTGGCTACACCTTC.

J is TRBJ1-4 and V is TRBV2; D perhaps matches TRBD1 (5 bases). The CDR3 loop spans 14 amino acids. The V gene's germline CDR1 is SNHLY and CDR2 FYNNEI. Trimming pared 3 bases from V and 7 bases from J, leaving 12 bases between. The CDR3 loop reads CASSDMQGVEKLFF. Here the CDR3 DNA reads TGTGCCAGCAGTGATATGCAGGGTGTTGAAAAACTGTTTTTT.

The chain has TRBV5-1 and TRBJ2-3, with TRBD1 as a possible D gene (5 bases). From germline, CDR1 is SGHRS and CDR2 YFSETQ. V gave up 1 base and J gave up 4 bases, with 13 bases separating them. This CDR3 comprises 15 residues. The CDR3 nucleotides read TGCGCCAGCAGCTTGTCAGGGTCTAACGCAGATACGCAGTATTTT. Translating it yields CASSLSGSNADTQYF.

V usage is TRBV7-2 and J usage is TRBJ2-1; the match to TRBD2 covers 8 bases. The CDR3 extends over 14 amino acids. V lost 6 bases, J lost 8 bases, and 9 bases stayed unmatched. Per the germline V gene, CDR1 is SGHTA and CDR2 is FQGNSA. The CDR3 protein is CASRRTSSTYEQFF. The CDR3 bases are TGTGCCAGCAGAAGGACTAGCTCAACCTATGAGCAGTTCTTC.

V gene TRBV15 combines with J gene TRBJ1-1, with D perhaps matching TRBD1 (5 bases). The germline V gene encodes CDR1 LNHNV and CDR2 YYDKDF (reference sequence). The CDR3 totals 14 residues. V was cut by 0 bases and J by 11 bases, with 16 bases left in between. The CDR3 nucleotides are TGTGCCACCAGCAGAGATTACCCCCAGGGCGGCGCTTTCTTT. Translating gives CATSRDYPQGGAFF.

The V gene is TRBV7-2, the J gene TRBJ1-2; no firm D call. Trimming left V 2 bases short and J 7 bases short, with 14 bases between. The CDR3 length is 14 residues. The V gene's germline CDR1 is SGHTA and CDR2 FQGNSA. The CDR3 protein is CASSLIREGSGYTF. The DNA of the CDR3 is TGTGCCAGCAGCTTAATTAGGGAGGGTAGTGGCTACACCTTC.

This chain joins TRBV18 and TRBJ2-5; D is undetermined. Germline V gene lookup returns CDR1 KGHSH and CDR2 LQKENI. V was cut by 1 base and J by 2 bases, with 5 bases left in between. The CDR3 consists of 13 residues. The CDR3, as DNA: TGTGCCAGCTCACCACAGGCGCAAGAGACCCAGTACTTC. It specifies CASSPQAQETQYF.

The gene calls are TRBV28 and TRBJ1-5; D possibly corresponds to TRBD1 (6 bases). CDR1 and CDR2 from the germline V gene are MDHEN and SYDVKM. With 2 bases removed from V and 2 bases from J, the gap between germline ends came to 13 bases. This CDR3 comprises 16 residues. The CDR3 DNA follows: TGTGCCAGCAGTTTAATTCCGAGGACAGGCAATCAGCCCCAGCATTTT. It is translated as CASSLIPRTGNQPQHF.